This T cell receptor beta chain was retrieved from a study of OX40 agonist ivuxolimab in advanced cancers. Study conclusions and caveats: Certain nonresponding patients likewise had low normalized T-cell clonal expansion.

As concerns this clone: As yet, its antigen is unknown. A read error may produce the germline difference seen at one junction end.

Systemic immunosuppression or autoimmune disease history was grounds to exclude patients. Blood samples were obtained at baseline, cycle 4 day 1, and cycle 7 day 1. Generated by immunoSEQ multiplex PCR, the TCRdb table keeps only in-frame clones and is missing some. This table holds roughly 32,000 clones, about four fifths found once. This TCR derives from an adult with an advanced solid tumor such as melanoma, head and neck, liver or kidney cancer. This sample comprised CD4+ or CD8+ T cells sorted from blood, obtained in a trial of the OX40 agonist ivuxolimab.

CDR3 in amino acids: CAGSWDGRGQNNSPLHF. In DNA, the CDR3 is TGTGCCGGCAGTTGGGATGGCAGGGGGCAGAATAATTCACCCCTCCACTTT. V and J are TRBV27 and TRBJ1-6; 8 bases map to TRBD1. Germline CDR1 and CDR2: MNHEY and SMNVEV (reference sequence). The CDR3 spans 17 residues.